The 28 T cell receptor beta chains given below trace back to one sample, sequenced in a study of naive and memory T cell subsets. The library had UMIs added by 3' ligation of an oligonucleotide to TCR cDNA. Four PCR rounds used nested alpha and beta constant region primers plus the SP2 primer. From the 5' RACE reads, TCRdb called clonotypes with MiXCR, one entry per CDR3 protein. The sample carries approximately 52,000 distinct CDR3 sequences, around 5% recorded once. These receptors came from a female donor in good health.

This clonotype was counted ten times or more. J is TRBJ2-2 and V is TRBV6-5; tentative D call: TRBD1 (7 bases). CDR1 is MNHEY, CDR2 SVGAGI, per germline. V shed 10 bases and J shed 5 bases, with 17 bases lying between them. There are 14 residues in the CDR3. For the CDR3, the DNA is TGTGCCACCAAGGAGCAGGGGGGAACCGGGGAGCTGTTTTTT. Translating it yields CATKEQGGTGELFF.

This clonotype was picked up many times. This chain links TRBV29-1 with TRBJ2-5, with D perhaps assigned TRBD1 or TRBD2 (6 bases each). The germline V gene has CDR1 SQVTM and CDR2 ANQGSEA. V lost 4 bases to trimming and J lost 2 bases, with 14 bases between them. CDR3 length equals 14 residues. The CDR3 is CSVGGAFPQETQYF. DNA of the CDR3: TGCAGCGTTGGGGGGGCATTCCCTCAAGAGACCCAGTACTTC.

Many counts were recorded for this clonotype. V and J are TRBV27 and TRBJ2-5, with D perhaps TRBD1 (5 bases). Trimming took off 1 base at V and 0 bases at J, with 9 bases between the two ends. The CDR3 runs 15 residues. Germline CDR1 is MNHEY and CDR2 is SMNVEV (reference sequence). CDR3 residues: CASSLLGRDQETQYF. The CDR3 coding sequence is TGTGCCAGCAGTTTATTGGGCAGGGACCAAGAGACCCAGTACTTC.

This clonotype was counted ten times or more. The chain has TRBV7-2 and TRBJ2-2; a possible D gene is TRBD1 (5 bases). The germline V gene has CDR1 SGHTA and CDR2 FQGNSA. V was cut by 3 bases and J by 4 bases, with 6 bases left in between. The CDR3 totals 13 residues. CDR3 region: CASSFQGTGELFF. In DNA form, the CDR3 reads TGTGCCAGCAGCTTTCAGGGCACCGGGGAGCTGTTTTTT.

The chain uses TRBV12-5 and TRBJ2-1; TRBD2 matches at 9 bases. Trimming removed 5 bases from V and 6 bases from J; junction bases left unmatched: 8. The length of the CDR3 is 15 residues. Looked up from germline, CDR1 is LGHNT and CDR2 is FRNRAP. The CDR3 here is CASGPIAGALNEQFF. CDR3 in DNA: TGTGCTAGTGGTCCCATAGCGGGAGCTCTCAATGAGCAGTTCTTC.

The gene calls are TRBV11-1 and TRBJ2-1, with D unresolved. V lost 3 bases and J 3 bases, leaving 3 bases between the germline ends. Germline CDR1 SGHAT, CDR2 FQDESV (reference sequence). The CDR3 runs 12 residues. CDR3 region: CASSFNYNEQFF. The CDR3 DNA sequence: TGTGCCAGCAGCTTTAACTACAATGAGCAGTTCTTC.

This clonotype was observed at least ten times. In nucleotides, the CDR3 is TGCGCCAGCAGCCACGCACCTTACAGTGGTCAGCCCCAGCATTTT. It translates to CASSHAPYSGQPQHF. The chain links TRBV4-1 to TRBJ1-5, with D hard to call. This CDR3 is built from 15 residues. V gave up 3 bases and J gave up 6 bases, with 15 bases separating them. Germline V gene data show CDR1 as MGHRA and CDR2 as YSYEKL.

This clonotype was recorded at least ten times. This chain joins TRBV6-5 and TRBJ1-5; a weak D match, TRBD1 (5 bases). Germline V gene data show CDR1 as MNHEY and CDR2 as SVGAGI. V dropped 7 bases and J dropped 0 bases, with 13 bases sitting between them. There are 15 residues in the CDR3. DNA for the CDR3: TGTGCCAGCAAAGTGACAGCTAATAGCAATCAGCCCCAGCATTTT. As protein: CASKVTANSNQPQHF.

This clonotype was detected ten times or more. This chain links TRBV4-1 with TRBJ2-1; the D is unclear. This CDR3 region has 16 residues. V lost 4 bases and J lost 5, with 18 bases in between. Germline V gene lookup returns CDR1 MGHRA and CDR2 YSYEKL. CDR3 region: CASSPSPQILNNEQFF. The CDR3 coding sequence is TGCGCCAGCAGCCCCTCACCTCAAATACTTAACAATGAGCAGTTCTTC.

This clonotype appeared many times. The V and J genes are TRBV30 and TRBJ2-1; the D gene is possibly TRBD1 (5 bases). V lost 0 bases to trimming and J lost 6 bases, with 9 bases between them. CDR1 is GTSNPN, CDR2 SVGIG, per germline (reference sequence). The CDR3 loop spans 13 amino acids. The CDR3 reads CAWSVLRGNEQFF. CDR3 nucleotide sequence: TGTGCCTGGAGTGTACTTAGGGGCAATGAGCAGTTCTTC.

This clonotype was counted at least ten times. This chain uses TRBV7-2 with TRBJ2-7; the D gene is possibly TRBD2 (7 bases). V lost 3 bases and J 7 bases, leaving 16 bases between the germline ends. Germline loops: CDR1 SGHTA, CDR2 FQGNSA. The CDR3 is made up of 14 amino acids. This chain's CDR3 is CASSFPAGAREQYF. CDR3 DNA: TGTGCCAGCAGCTTTCCGGCGGGGGCGCGGGAGCAGTACTTC.

This clonotype was recorded at least ten times. The chain combines TRBV29-1 with TRBJ2-7; TRBD2 matches at 8 bases. Per germline, CDR1 SQVTM and CDR2 ANQGSEA. V was pared by 6 bases and J by 2 bases, with 0 bases of the junction left unmatched. The CDR3 extends over 11 amino acids. CDR3 in DNA: TGCAGCGTCGGGGGGGCCTACGAGCAGTACTTC. Protein sequence: CSVGGAYEQYF.

This clonotype was recorded at least ten times. The V and J genes are TRBV29-1 and TRBJ1-5; no definite D call. With 0 bases removed from V and 2 bases from J, the gap between germline ends came to 17 bases. The germline V gene has CDR1 SQVTM and CDR2 ANQGSEA. The CDR3 covers 17 residues. The CDR3 DNA sequence: TGCAGCGTTGAAGATCTGAATGGGCAGACCGGCAATCAGCCCCAGCATTTT. This encodes CSVEDLNGQTGNQPQHF.

This clonotype was seen many times. The J gene is TRBJ1-5, the V gene TRBV6-1; unclear D gene. V shed 2 bases and J shed 5 bases, with 4 bases lying between them. The CDR3 sequence is 12 residues long. Germline CDR1 is MNHNS and CDR2 is SASEGT. CDR3 sequence: CASSERDQPQHF. In nucleotides, the CDR3 is TGTGCCAGCAGTGAAAGGGATCAGCCCCAGCATTTT.

This clonotype is labeled as medium-sized. The chain uses TRBV4-2 and TRBJ2-5, with D perhaps matching TRBD1 (6 bases). The CDR3 covers 13 residues. Trimming shortened V by 1 base and J by 5 bases, and 8 bases separated the two germline ends. Germline V gene lookup returns CDR1 LGHNA and CDR2 YNFKEQ. CDR3 amino acids: CASSQVRGETQYF. CDR3 bases: TGTGCCAGCAGCCAAGTTAGGGGGGAGACCCAGTACTTC.

This clonotype was seen repeatedly, ten times or more. The V and J genes are TRBV9 and TRBJ1-5; D uncertain. Germline-derived CDR1 and CDR2 are SGDLS and YYNGEE. The V gene lost 0 bases and the J gene lost 7 bases, with 14 bases spanning the gap. CDR3 length: 15 amino acids. CDR3 sequence (DNA): TGTGCCAGCAGCGTAGATTCAAACAGTAACCAGCCCCAGCATTTT. This codes for CASSVDSNSNQPQHF.

This clonotype was observed many times. The chain joins TRBV4-3 to TRBJ2-5; 10 positions agree with TRBD1. With 1 base clipped from V and 3 bases from J, the junction kept 5 bases outside the gene matches. The CDR3 extends over 16 amino acids. CDR1 and CDR2 from the germline V gene are LGHNA and YSLEER. The CDR3 here is CASSQGSGTGEETQYF. CDR3 DNA sequence: TGCGCCAGCAGCCAAGGTTCCGGGACAGGGGAAGAGACCCAGTACTTC.

This clonotype was detected ten times or more. V usage is TRBV7-6 and J usage is TRBJ2-7; a possible D gene is TRBD1 (6 bases). The CDR3 runs 16 residues. V lost 0 bases to trimming and J lost 3 bases, with 15 bases between them. CDR1 SGHVS and CDR2 FNYEAQ come from the germline V gene. Written as DNA, the CDR3 is TGTGCCAGCAGCTTAGCGTCCCAGGGGACGTTCTACGAGCAGTACTTC. It specifies CASSLASQGTFYEQYF.

This clonotype was observed at least ten times. The chain carries TRBV6-5 and TRBJ1-1; TRBD1 matches 7 bases. V lost 6 bases to trimming and J lost 1 base; unmatched junction nucleotides: 5. The CDR3 covers 14 residues. CDR1 and CDR2 (germline): MNHEY, SVGAGI. The CDR3 loop reads CASSPGGENTEAFF. The CDR3, as DNA: TGTGCCAGCAGCCCAGGGGGAGAGAACACTGAAGCTTTCTTT.

In this sample, this clonotype turned up many times. The chain couples TRBV12-3 or TRBV12-4 to TRBJ2-1, with D maybe TRBD2 (6 bases). This CDR3 comprises 15 residues. Trimming left V 5 bases short and J 6 bases short, with 17 bases between. In DNA, the CDR3 is TGTGCCAGCAGTCGGCCGGGACTGCGGTTCAATGAGCAGTTCTTC. This encodes CASSRPGLRFNEQFF.

There are a few counts of this clonotype. V gene TRBV6-2 or TRBV6-3 combines with J gene TRBJ2-2; possibly TRBD2 for D (5 bases). Trimming took off 5 bases at V and 7 bases at J, with 11 bases between the two ends. CDR1 and CDR2 from the germline V gene are MNHEY and SVGEGT. The CDR3 length is 13 residues. This CDR3 is CASSPRAGGELFF. CDR3 bases: TGTGCCAGCAGTCCACGTGCGGGCGGGGAGCTGTTTTTT.

The chain joins TRBV19 to TRBJ1-1, with 9 bases identical to TRBD1. CDR3 length: 17 amino acids. Trimming removed 3 bases from V and 5 bases from J; junction bases left unmatched: 13. Germline-derived CDR1 and CDR2 are LNHDA and SQIVND (reference sequence). The CDR3 region has the DNA TGTGCCAGTAGTATGCCGGGACAGGGCTTATTGAGGACTGAAGCTTTCTTT. Its protein is CASSMPGQGLLRTEAFF. The full variable domain, in which reference TRBV19 and TRBJ1-1 provide the parts outside the CDR3, is DGGITQSPKYLFRKEGQNVTLSCEQNLNHDAMYWYRQDPGQGLRLIYYSQIVNDFQKGDIAEGYSVSREKKESFPLTVTSAQKNPTAFYLCASSMPGQGLLRTEAFFGQGTRLTVV.

This clonotype was seen repeatedly, ten times or more. This rearrangement joins TRBV7-2 to TRBJ2-5, with 7 bases identical to TRBD1. The junction had 7 bases not matched to a gene; V was cut back by 5 bases and J by 4 bases. The CDR3 is 14 residues long. Germline CDR1 reads SGHTA; CDR2 reads FQGNSA. The CDR3 region has the DNA TGTGCCAGCAGCGGGCGACAGGGAAGAGAGACCCAGTACTTC. Residues: CASSGRQGRETQYF.

Many counts were recorded for this clonotype. This sequence joins TRBV4-1 and TRBJ2-7, with D possibly called TRBD1 or TRBD2 (5 bases each). Germline-derived CDR1 and CDR2 are MGHRA and YSYEKL. The CDR3 loop spans 15 amino acids. V lost 1 base, J lost 1 base, and 11 bases lay in between. Written as DNA, the CDR3 is TGCGCCAGCAGCCAAGGACAGACTACATCCTACGAGCAGTACTTC. It translates to CASSQGQTTSYEQYF.

There are many counts of this clonotype. The gene calls are TRBV4-1 and TRBJ2-7; D is unclear. The V and J ends lost 3 bases and 0 bases respectively, with 6 bases between them. The CDR3 runs 13 residues. Looked up from germline, CDR1 is MGHRA and CDR2 is YSYEKL. CDR3 residues: CASSHPDSYEQYF. CDR3 sequence (DNA): TGCGCCAGCAGCCATCCAGACTCCTACGAGCAGTACTTC.

This clonotype has a count of ten or more. The V and J genes are TRBV12-3 or TRBV12-4 and TRBJ2-3; possibly TRBD2 for D (6 bases). The CDR3 runs 14 residues. The germline V and J ends were trimmed by 5 bases and 5 bases, with 14 bases remaining between them. CDR3 region: CASSLTSPGDTQYF. The CDR3 bases are TGTGCCAGCAGTCTTACTAGCCCAGGAGATACGCAGTATTTT.

Many counts were recorded for this clonotype. The chain couples TRBV15 to TRBJ2-5; perhaps TRBD2 as D (7 bases). This CDR3 spans 18 amino acids. V shed 5 bases and J shed 6 bases, with 28 bases lying between them. The germline CDR1 and CDR2 sequences are LNHNV and YYDKDF (reference sequence). Here the CDR3 DNA reads TGTGCCACCAGCGGCCCCAGCATGCTAGCGGAGGGGGGTAAGACCCAGTACTTC. Protein product: CATSGPSMLAEGGKTQYF. Together with reference TRBV15 and TRBJ2-5, the CDR3 gives the full variable domain: DAMVIQNPRYQVTQFGKPVTLSCSQTLNHNVMYWYQQKSSQAPKLLFHYYDKDFNNEADTPDNFQSRRPNTSFCFLDIRSPGLGDTAMYLCATSGPSMLAEGGKTQYFGPGTRLLVL.

This clonotype was seen many times. The rearrangement joins TRBV28 to TRBJ1-1, with D possibly TRBD1 on 6 matching bases. The CDR3 runs to 14 residues. Germline values: CDR1 MDHEN, CDR2 SYDVKM. V lost 5 bases to trimming and J lost 5 bases, with 15 bases between them. The DNA for the CDR3 is TGTGCCAGCAGTAACACAGGGACTAGTACTGAAGCTTTCTTT. It specifies CASSNTGTSTEAFF.